The rows below give T cell receptor beta chains drawn from one sample of a study of blood T cell repertoires in COVID-19. TCRdb's table, derived via immunoSEQ multiplex PCR, lists solely in-frame clones and lacks some. The sample gives 100,000 to 150,000 clones, around 63% of which show up once; about 2.2% is in the top ten. Sequencing was performed on peripheral blood. These TCRs come from a woman in her 70s with acute or convalescent COVID-19. The CDR3 runs from the conserved cysteine through the conserved F or W. D genes are given only for firm matches. Not all rows give a size; the values are once, few, many and, for expanded clones, a class.

CDR3 protein | CDR3 DNA | J gene | clone size | CDR3 length | V gene | D gene
CASSVVGSGHQETQYF | TGTGCCAGCAGCGTAGTTGGTAGCGGACATCAAGAGACCCAGTACTTC | TRBJ2-5 | . | 16 | TRBV9 | .
CTSSLRFRTYEQYF | TGCACCAGCAGCCTGCGCTTCCGAACCTACGAGCAGTACTTC | TRBJ2-7 | . | 14 | TRBV1 | .
CASSLFRGEQPQHF | TGTGCCAGCAGTTTATTCAGGGGTGAGCAGCCCCAGCATTTT | TRBJ1-5 | few | 14 | TRBV27 | .
CASSLYPTGGGNTIYF | TGTGCCAGCAGTTTATACCCGACAGGGGGGGGAAACACCATATATTTT | TRBJ1-3 | . | 16 | TRBV27 | TRBD1
CATSDPQPGQGNNEQFF | TGTGCCACCAGTGATCCGCAGCCGGGACAGGGAAACAATGAGCAGTTCTTC | TRBJ2-1 | . | 17 | TRBV24-1 | TRBD1
CASSHSRTGGNYGYTF | TGTGCCAGCAGCCACTCGAGGACAGGGGGTAACTATGGCTACACCTTC | TRBJ1-2 | . | 16 | TRBV3-1/TRBV3-2 | TRBD1
CASSLFGGPTDTQYF | TGTGCCAGCAGCTTATTCGGGGGGCCCACAGATACGCAGTATTTT | TRBJ2-3 | few | 15 | TRBV11-3 | .
CASSQDHSFNQPQHF | TGTGCCAGCAGCCAAGACCATTCATTCAATCAGCCCCAGCATTTT | TRBJ1-5 | . | 15 | TRBV3-1/TRBV3-2 | .
CASSILLQAYGYTF | TGTGCCAGTAGTATACTACTCCAGGCCTATGGCTACACCTTC | TRBJ1-2 | . | 14 | TRBV19 | .
CASSRSGTSGNNEQFF | TGTGCCAGCAGCCGGTCTGGGACTAGCGGAAACAATGAGCAGTTCTTC | TRBJ2-1 | . | 16 | TRBV5-4 | TRBD2
CSVGGTSGGANYEQYF | TGCAGCGTTGGTGGAACTAGCGGGGGGGCAAACTACGAGCAGTACTTC | TRBJ2-7 | once | 16 | TRBV29-1 | TRBD2
CASSYSLGRKLAFF | TGTGCCAGCAGTTACTCATTGGGGAGGAAGTTGGCTTTCTTT | TRBJ1-1 | . | 14 | TRBV6-2/TRBV6-3 | .
CASSWRQGPIYGYTF | TGTGCCAGCAGCTGGCGACAGGGGCCTATCTATGGCTACACCTTC | TRBJ1-2 | . | 15 | TRBV11-2 | TRBD1
CASSLRGGRDNEQFF | TGTGCCAGCAGCCTACGCGGGGGTAGGGACAATGAGCAGTTCTTC | TRBJ2-1 | . | 15 | TRBV7-2 | TRBD2
CASSRGANTGELFF | TGTGCCAGCTCACGGGGGGCGAACACCGGGGAGCTGTTTTTT | TRBJ2-2 | . | 14 | TRBV18 | .
CASSERGPGQGRNYEQYF | TGTGCCAGCAGTGAGAGAGGGCCCGGACAGGGACGGAACTACGAGCAGTACTTC | TRBJ2-7 | . | 18 | TRBV2 | TRBD1
CASSVGGNPYNEQFF | TGTGCCAGCAGCGTGGGGGGGAACCCCTACAATGAGCAGTTCTTC | TRBJ2-1 | . | 15 | TRBV9 | TRBD2
CASSARLGRGEDTQYF | TGTGCCAGCAGCGCCCGACTAGGCCGTGGGGAAGATACGCAGTATTTT | TRBJ2-3 | . | 16 | TRBV9 | .